Only one count was recorded for the clone carrying this T cell receptor (beta chain). The V gene's germline CDR1 is SEHNR and CDR2 FQNEAQ (reference sequence). Between the trimmed V and J ends, which lost 0 bases and 7 bases, there was a span of 16 bases. There are 16 residues in the CDR3. This sample stems from a study of CD8 T cells in Susac syndrome. RNA totalling about 0.45 to 1 ug underwent reverse transcription with random hexamers. TCRdb redid the calling of the immunoSEQ multiplex PCR reads with MiXCR, one entry per CDR3 protein. Here the sample spans roughly 250,000 distinct CDR3 sequences, 90% to 96% being singletons.

This sequence was found in a human donor with Susac syndrome. The rearrangement joins TRBV7-9 to TRBJ2-1; possibly TRBD2 for D (5 bases). Sequencing was performed on CD4+ T cells from PBMCs. The CDR3 here is CASSLARGWAPNEQFF. CDR3 in DNA: TGTGCCAGCAGCTTAGCCCGAGGGTGGGCTCCTAATGAGCAGTTCTTC.